The rows below give T cell receptor beta chains drawn from one sample of a study of blood T cell dynamics during melanoma immunotherapy. TCRdb's copy holds only in-frame clones and misses some; the assay was immunoSEQ multiplex PCR. The sample has several thousand clones, 70% to 90% seen once. This specimen consisted of blood, obtained from a patient treated with checkpoint blockade. The receptor set was obtained from a human donor with melanoma. Some clones in this sample may be carry-over from other donors' samples. The CDR3 runs from the conserved cysteine through the conserved F or W. Each record gives: J gene, D gene, V gene, clone size, CDR3 length, CDR3 DNA, CDR3 protein. D genes are given only for firm matches. Clone sizes are given selectively: once, few, many, or a class where the clone is expanded.

J: TRBJ2-4
D: TRBD1
V: TRBV4-1
size: NA
length: 22
DNA: TGCGCCAGCAGCCAATCAAGGGGACCGGGGACAGGGGTCAATCTAGCCAAAAACATTCGGTACTTC
CDR3: CASSQSRGPGTGVNLAKNIRYF

J: TRBJ1-2
D: NA
V: TRBV11-2
size: NA
length: 15
DNA: TGTGCCAGCGGAGCATTTAGGGGCGCTGACTATGGCTACACCTTC
CDR3: CASGAFRGADYGYTF

J: TRBJ1-6
D: NA
V: TRBV5-5
size: NA
length: 15
DNA: TGTGCCAGCAGCCAAGAGGCAGGAGCCAATTCACCCCTCCACTTT
CDR3: CASSQEAGANSPLHF

J: TRBJ2-1
D: TRBD2
V: TRBV5-1
size: NA
length: 15
DNA: TGCGCCAGCAGATACGGACTAGGGTCCTACAATGAGCAGTTCTTC
CDR3: CASRYGLGSYNEQFF

J: TRBJ2-1
D: TRBD1
V: TRBV14
size: NA
length: 15
DNA: TGTGCCAGCAGCCAGGGGACAGGGTCCTACAATGAGCAGTTCTTC
CDR3: CASSQGTGSYNEQFF

J: TRBJ1-2
D: NA
V: TRBV6-9
size: NA
length: 15
DNA: TGTGCCAGCAGCCCGAAGGACAGCAGTAACTATGGCTACACCTTC
CDR3: CASSPKDSSNYGYTF

J: TRBJ2-1
D: TRBD2
V: TRBV27
size: NA
length: 15
DNA: TGTGCCAGCAGCCTTAGCGGGAGCTCCTACAATGAGCAGTTCTTC
CDR3: CASSLSGSSYNEQFF

J: TRBJ1-3
D: NA
V: TRBV28
size: NA
length: 17
DNA: TGTGCCAGCAGTTTGGGGGGGGCAGGGTCGGGTGGAAACACCATATATTTT
CDR3: CASSLGGAGSGGNTIYF

J: TRBJ2-7
D: NA
V: TRBV7-7
size: NA
length: 13
DNA: TGTGCTAGCAGCTTAAGCAGTGACGTCGAGCAGTACTTC
CDR3: CASSLSSDVEQYF

J: TRBJ2-5
D: TRBD2
V: TRBV4-1
size: NA
length: 17
DNA: TGCGCCAGCAGCCAAGTTAGCGGGGGGCTAATTCAAGAGACCCAGTACTTC
CDR3: CASSQVSGGLIQETQYF

J: TRBJ2-3
D: TRBD2
V: TRBV5-5
size: few
length: 14
DNA: TGTGCCAGCAGCCTAGCGGGGAGCACAGATACGCAGTATTTT
CDR3: CASSLAGSTDTQYF

J: TRBJ1-6
D: NA
V: TRBV7-9
size: NA
length: 13
DNA: TGTGCCAGCAGCCGTAGTGGGAATTCACCCCTCCACTTT
CDR3: CASSRSGNSPLHF

J: TRBJ2-7
D: NA
V: TRBV28
size: NA
length: 14
DNA: TGTGCCAGCAGTGGTCCGGGACGGTCCTACGAGCAGTACTTC
CDR3: CASSGPGRSYEQYF

J: TRBJ2-5
D: TRBD2
V: TRBV5-4
size: NA
length: 15
DNA: TGTGCCAGCAGCTTGGGGGGACTAGCAGGGGAGACCCAGTACTTC
CDR3: CASSLGGLAGETQYF

J: TRBJ1-4
D: TRBD1
V: TRBV7-9
size: NA
length: 14
DNA: TGTGCCAGCAGCCCGGACAGGGGATCTGAAAAACTGTTTTTT
CDR3: CASSPDRGSEKLFF

J: TRBJ2-5
D: NA
V: TRBV5-1
size: NA
length: 13
DNA: TGCGCCAGCAGCTTAAAAGCCGACGAGACCCAGTACTTC
CDR3: CASSLKADETQYF

J: TRBJ2-7
D: NA
V: TRBV2
size: NA
length: 14
DNA: TGTGCCAGCAGACCCGACAGCCAGAGCTACGAGCAGTACTTC
CDR3: CASRPDSQSYEQYF

J: TRBJ2-6
D: NA
V: TRBV5-1
size: NA
length: 15
DNA: TGCGCCAGCAGCTTCTCAGGGACTGGGGCCAACGTCCTGACTTTC
CDR3: CASSFSGTGANVLTF

J: TRBJ1-5
D: NA
V: TRBV25-1
size: NA
length: 14
DNA: TGTGCCAGCAGTGAAGCAGGTTGGGGTCAGCCCCAGCATTTT
CDR3: CASSEAGWGQPQHF

J: TRBJ2-1
D: NA
V: TRBV29-1
size: NA
length: 13
DNA: TGCAGCGTTGAGGCGACCGACGAAAATGAGCAGTTCTTC
CDR3: CSVEATDENEQFF

J: TRBJ2-5
D: NA
V: TRBV6-8
size: hyperexpanded
length: 15
DNA: TGTGCCAGCAGTAGGAGGGGAAGGGACAAAGAGACCCAGTACTTC
CDR3: CASSRRGRDKETQYF

J: TRBJ2-6
D: NA
V: TRBV6-1
size: NA
length: 15
DNA: TGTGCCAGCAGTGATGACGGGGCTGGGGCCAACGTCCTGACTTTC
CDR3: CASSDDGAGANVLTF

J: TRBJ1-5
D: NA
V: TRBV6-4
size: once
length: 14
DNA: TGTGCCAGCAGTGAAGGAGGAGGGAATCAGCCCCAGCATTTT
CDR3: CASSEGGGNQPQHF

J: TRBJ1-2
D: NA
V: TRBV5-1
size: NA
length: 15
DNA: TGCGCCAGCAGCGACCGTACCTTTACTAACTATGGCTACACCTTC
CDR3: CASSDRTFTNYGYTF

J: TRBJ1-3
D: NA
V: TRBV7-9
size: NA
length: 13
DNA: TGTGCCAGCAGCCGGTCTTCTGGAAACACCATATATTTT
CDR3: CASSRSSGNTIYF

J: TRBJ2-2
D: NA
V: TRBV19
size: NA
length: 15
DNA: TGTGCCAGTAGTCTCCCCCTGGGGGACACCGGGGAGCTGTTTTTT
CDR3: CASSLPLGDTGELFF

J: TRBJ2-7
D: NA
V: TRBV28
size: large
length: 14
DNA: TGTGCCAGCAGTTTACGCGTCCCTCCCTACGAGCAGTACTTC
CDR3: CASSLRVPPYEQYF

J: TRBJ2-3
D: TRBD1
V: TRBV5-1
size: once
length: 14
DNA: TGCGCCAGCAGCCAGGACAGGGCTACAGATACGCAGTATTTT
CDR3: CASSQDRATDTQYF

J: TRBJ1-5
D: NA
V: TRBV6-4
size: once
length: 14
DNA: TGTGCCAGCAGTGACGGAGATAGCAATCAGCCCCAGCATTTT
CDR3: CASSDGDSNQPQHF

J: TRBJ2-1
D: NA
V: TRBV7-2
size: NA
length: 15
DNA: TGTGCCAGCAGCTTCGGCCCCGGGTCCTACAATGAGCAGTTCTTC
CDR3: CASSFGPGSYNEQFF

J: TRBJ2-5
D: NA
V: TRBV15
size: NA
length: 15
DNA: TGTGCCACCAGCAGAGGGGAAGGAGGAAGTGAGACCCAGTACTTC
CDR3: CATSRGEGGSETQYF

J: TRBJ2-7
D: TRBD1
V: TRBV5-6
size: NA
length: 14
DNA: TGTGCCAGCAGCTTGAAGGACAGGAACTACGAGCAGTACTTC
CDR3: CASSLKDRNYEQYF

J: TRBJ2-3
D: NA
V: TRBV29-1
size: NA
length: 14
DNA: TGCAGCGTTCTTGGGGGCAGGGGTACAGATACGCAGTATTTT
CDR3: CSVLGGRGTDTQYF

J: TRBJ2-5
D: NA
V: TRBV11-1
size: NA
length: 14
DNA: TGTGCCAGCAGCTTAGTGGGGGGCTGGGAGACCCAGTACTTC
CDR3: CASSLVGGWETQYF

J: TRBJ2-7
D: NA
V: TRBV11-3
size: NA
length: 13
DNA: TGTGCCAGCAGCTTAGGACCCCAGTACGAGCAGTACTTC
CDR3: CASSLGPQYEQYF

J: TRBJ1-1
D: NA
V: TRBV10-3
size: NA
length: 17
DNA: TGTGCCATCAGCGCCACCCTGGACCCACTAAGGAGGATTGAAGCTTTCTTT
CDR3: CAISATLDPLRRIEAFF

J: TRBJ2-3
D: TRBD2
V: TRBV4-2
size: NA
length: 17
DNA: TGTGCCAGCAGCCAAGTATCCCTAGCGGGGGAGCCGGGTACGCAGTATTTT
CDR3: CASSQVSLAGEPGTQYF

J: TRBJ1-2
D: NA
V: TRBV9
size: NA
length: 14
DNA: TGTGCCAGCAGCCGCCTGGGGGGGTCGCTTGGCTACACCTTC
CDR3: CASSRLGGSLGYTF

J: TRBJ2-6
D: NA
V: TRBV29-1
size: NA
length: 15
DNA: TGCAGGATGGGGACACGCCTCTCTGGGGCCAACGTCCTGACTTTC
CDR3: CRMGTRLSGANVLTF